This TCR beta chain stems from a study of cytomegalovirus exposure and HLA in healthy donors. Use of 60 Vbeta and 13 Jbeta primers characterized the PCR. Profiled with immunoSEQ multiplex PCR; TCRdb holds only in-frame clones, not every one. The table lists a few hundred thousand clones, about 80% of them singletons. The V gene's germline CDR1 is GTSNPN and CDR2 SVGIG (reference sequence). The junction had 5 bases not matched to a gene; V was cut back by 2 bases and J by 3 bases. This CDR3 contains 14 residues. The rearrangement uses TRBV30 and TRBJ2-5; TRBD1 matches 8 bases. This clonotype was obtained from a girl aged 2-9 years in good health and CMV-seronegative. Sequenced sample: PBMCs. DNA for the CDR3: TGTGCCTGGAGTTTGCAGGGGGCGAAAGAGACCCAGTACTTC. Amino acid sequence: CAWSLQGAKETQYF.